This T cell receptor beta chain was retrieved from a study of blood T cell repertoires in COVID-19 (dated by TCRdb to the early 2020s). Regarding the complete study: Samples from collaborators originated in the United States, Italy and Spain and spanned both the acute and convalescent phases of COVID-19. The material from the prospective study consisted of cDNA or gDNA derived from T cells, B-cell-depleted T cells, or PBMCs. The dataset comprised deeply sampled blood TCRbeta repertoires from subjects exposed to, actively infected with, or recovered from COVID-19. The repertoires were made available in a free public database intended to serve as a resource for research on the immune response to SARS-CoV-2. The samples were drawn from the first 160 participants of the ongoing ImmuneRACE study and from under 1,500 subjects provided by 6 global collaborators. Nearly every sample came with metadata listing a de-identified subject ID, COVID-19 status, age in years and sex. Where available, HLA class I and class II types were obtained from metadata supplied by the sample provider rather than from assay-based typing.

The full study reports these points: Clinical and demographic metadata were provided uncurated, with the amount varying by source and participant.

In the prospective study, participants were roughly 18 to 90 years old, resided in about two dozen geographic areas of the United States, and were enrolled through a virtual design. In the prospective study, cohorts were assigned on the basis of participant-reported clinical history obtained from a screening survey and a study questionnaire. Exposed participants had been in contact with someone with a PCR-confirmed or clinician-diagnosed COVID-19 case within 2 weeks of study entry. In the prospective study, whole blood, serum and a nasopharyngeal or oropharyngeal swab were collected from each participant by mobile phlebotomists. Additional blood draws and questionnaires over an approximately two-month period could optionally be provided by prospective study participants. Before DNA extraction, blood samples from the prospective study were shipped at room temperature or frozen. There are 16 amino acids in the CDR3, from cysteine to phenylalanine inclusive. Only the CDR3 region is kept as DNA, spanning 48 bases read in frame from base 1. The junction shows trimming of 4 bases on V and 1 base on J, and the gene matches do not reach 8 bases of it. Sequences SGHRS (CDR1) and YFSETQ (CDR2) are obtained from the germline V gene.

As to this clone: The antigen it binds to is not known. No base-level quality is on record; no much larger clone is a single base apart.

TCRbeta CDR3 regions were amplified from genomic DNA using the immunoSEQ Assay, a bias-controlled multiplex PCR. The paper's data handling went like this. The number of nucleated cells in each sample was estimated from the amplification of reference gene primers within the assay. To quantify the absolute abundance of each unique TCRbeta CDR3 rearrangement, sequence reads were collapsed and filtered. For each sample, productive Simpson clonality was calculated as the square root of Simpson's diversity index across productive rearrangements. This immuneACCESS table, as held by TCRdb, lists in-frame sequences with V and J called but not all clones. Of the missing ones, under half trace to an unresolved V gene in checked studies; the others have no known cause. V and J calls and clone size are given by that table; D and trimming were obtained from the DNA. In this sample the table shows about 150,000 clones, 65% to 85% of which occur a single time. The ten largest make up around 5.4% of the sample.

Source material: PBMCs or T cells enriched from blood (not recorded which). This sequence uses TRBV5-1 and TRBJ2-1, and TRBD1 aligns with 7 junction nucleotides. The source is a woman aged 50 to 60 who had been exposed to COVID-19. The sequence in DNA is TGCGCCAGCAGCGGAATGGACAGGACGTCCTACAATGAGCAGTTCTTC. Its translation is CASSGMDRTSYNEQFF.